Listed below are T cell receptor beta chains from one sample, sequenced in a study of T cells in Graves' hyperthyroidism and ophthalmopathy. MiXCR, applied by TCRdb to the multiplex PCR reads, yields one record per CDR3 protein. The sample records over 300,000 distinct CDR3 sequences, more than 11% being singletons. Sequencing was performed on blood. These TCRs come from a woman aged 55-75 years with Graves' hyperthyroidism. The CDR3 runs from the conserved cysteine through the conserved F or W. Each record gives: J gene, V gene, D gene, clone size, CDR3 DNA, CDR3 protein. D genes are given only for firm matches. Clone sizes are given selectively: once, few, many, or a class where the clone is expanded.

TRBJ2-7 | TRBV6-2/TRBV6-3 | TRBD2 | few | TGTGCCAGCAACGTAGCGGGAGGCGCCTACGAGCAGTACTTC | CASNVAGGAYEQYF
TRBJ2-7 | TRBV7-9 | . | many | TGTGCCAGCAGCTCCTCCGCCAAATCAGCCGAGTTGGATCGAGGCCCCTACGAGCAGTACTTC | CASSSSAKSAELDRGPYEQYF
TRBJ2-7 | TRBV20-1 | TRBD1 | . | TGCAGTGCACTCCGGACAGGGGGCAACGAGCAGTACTTC | CSALRTGGNEQYF
TRBJ2-7 | TRBV5-1 | . | many | TGCGCCAGCAGCTCATCCCGCGAGCAGTACTTC | CASSSSREQYF
TRBJ1-2 | TRBV24-1 | . | many | TGTGCCACCAGTGACCCCAGCAGCTTTAACTATGGCTACACCTTC | CATSDPSSFNYGYTF
TRBJ1-2 | TRBV2 | TRBD1 | many | TGTGCCAGCAGTGGGTCGGCAGGGGGCACAGCTAACTATGGCTACACCTTC | CASSGSAGGTANYGYTF
TRBJ2-1 | TRBV30 | . | many | TGTGCCTGGACAGGCACCTCCTACAATGAGCAGTTCTTC | CAWTGTSYNEQFF
TRBJ1-5 | TRBV3-1 | TRBD1 | many | TGTGCCAGCAGCTATCTCGACAGGGGGCCCAATCAGCCCCAGCATTTT | CASSYLDRGPNQPQHF
TRBJ2-3 | TRBV30 | TRBD2 | many | TGTGCCTGGAGTGTACAGGGACTAGTGGGCACAGATACGCAGTATTTT | CAWSVQGLVGTDTQYF
TRBJ2-1 | TRBV7-2 | . | many | TGTGCCAGCAGCTCCACGGGTTCCTACAATGAGCAGTTCTTC | CASSSTGSYNEQFF
TRBJ1-2 | TRBV15 | . | few | TGTGCCACCAGCAGAGTTCGTGGAGTTCCCTTCTATGGCTACACCTTC | CATSRVRGVPFYGYTF
TRBJ2-7 | TRBV7-9 | . | many | TGTGCCAGCAGCAGAACAGGGTCCTACGAGCAGTACTTC | CASSRTGSYEQYF
TRBJ1-2 | TRBV27 | . | many | TGTGCCAGCACCGCTTCGACAGTGATTAACTATGGCTACACCTTC | CASTASTVINYGYTF
TRBJ2-7 | TRBV28 | TRBD1 | many | TGTGCCAGCAGTTTGGATCTAGGCCATAGGCCGGGACAGCAATTTTCCTACGAGCAGTACTTC | CASSLDLGHRPGQQFSYEQYF
TRBJ2-6 | TRBV6-2/TRBV6-3 | . | few | TGTGCCAGCAGTTACTCGATATTGGGGGGGCCCGGGGCCAACGTCCTGACTTTC | CASSYSILGGPGANVLTF
TRBJ2-3 | TRBV6-2/TRBV6-3 | TRBD2 | many | TGTGCCAGCAGTTACGTTGGACTAGCGGTAACAGATACGCAGTATTTT | CASSYVGLAVTDTQYF
TRBJ1-1 | TRBV6-6 | . | many | TGTGCCAGCAGTTACTCCGCCAGGCTTAACACTGAAGCTTTCTTT | CASSYSARLNTEAFF
TRBJ2-3 | TRBV12-3/TRBV12-4 | . | few | TGTGCCAGCCGTCCCGGGGGCGTTTATACGCAGTATTTT | CASRPGGVYTQYF
TRBJ2-4 | TRBV5-1 | . | . | TGCGCCAGCAGCTTGGGACTCAGCGGAAGCATTCAGTACTTC | CASSLGLSGSIQYF
TRBJ2-1 | TRBV6-5 | . | many | TGTGCCAGCAGTTACGAAGGGGGAGGGGATGAGCAGTTCTTC | CASSYEGGGDEQFF
TRBJ2-1 | TRBV6-1 | . | many | TGTGCCAGCAGAAGGGTGCAAAGAGGGTTTGAGCAGTTCTTC | CASRRVQRGFEQFF
TRBJ2-7 | TRBV12-3/TRBV12-4 | TRBD2 | . | TGTGCCAGCAGTTTCAGGCGGGGAGGGTACGAGCAGTACTTC | CASSFRRGGYEQYF
TRBJ2-7 | TRBV19 | . | . | TGTGCCAGTAGTGTGGGACTTTCTGACGCCTACGAGCAGTACTTC | CASSVGLSDAYEQYF
TRBJ2-7 | TRBV20-1 | TRBD2 | . | TGCAGTGCCGAGCGGGAGGCCGCCTACGAGCAGTACTTC | CSAEREAAYEQYF
TRBJ2-1 | TRBV5-5 | TRBD2 | many | TGTGCCAGCAGCTTCCCGGGACTAGCCTTCGATGAGCAGTTCTTC | CASSFPGLAFDEQFF
TRBJ2-3 | TRBV7-3 | TRBD2 | many | TGTGCCAGCAGCTTCCCCCCCCATCTAGCGGGAGGAGGAACAGATACGCAGTATTTT | CASSFPPHLAGGGTDTQYF
TRBJ2-1 | TRBV11-2 | TRBD2 | many | TGTGCCAGCAGCCCTACGGGGGGGAGGCGTGGCAATGAGCAGTTCTTC | CASSPTGGRRGNEQFF
TRBJ2-2 | TRBV10-3 | TRBD1 | many | TGTGCCATCAGTGACCCAGGGGGCGCGAACACCGGGGAGCTGTTTTTT | CAISDPGGANTGELFF
TRBJ2-7 | TRBV19 | TRBD1 | few | TGTGCCAGTAGTATCACCGGACAGGGCGGGTTCTACGAGCAGTACTTC | CASSITGQGGFYEQYF
TRBJ2-1 | TRBV20-1 | . | few | TGCAGTGCTAGTTCATCGCCGGAGAATGAGCAGTTCTTC | CSASSSPENEQFF
TRBJ2-7 | TRBV11-2 | TRBD2 | few | TGTGCCAGCAGCTTAGGTGGGGCGGGAGCAGGCGAGCAGTACTTC | CASSLGGAGAGEQYF
TRBJ2-2 | TRBV11-2 | TRBD2 | . | TGTGCCAGCAGCCTACTAGCGGGTCCGAACACCGGGGAGCTGTTTTTT | CASSLLAGPNTGELFF
TRBJ2-1 | TRBV10-3 | TRBD2 | . | TGTGCCATCAGGACTGCGGAACTAGCGGGTTACAATGAGCAGTTCTTC | CAIRTAELAGYNEQFF
TRBJ1-1 | TRBV7-9 | . | . | TGTGCCAGCATCGAGCGGCAGACGAACACTGAAGCTTTCTTT | CASIERQTNTEAFF
TRBJ2-3 | TRBV30 | . | . | TGTGCCTGGAGTGTACTGTCTATCACAGATACGCAGTATTTT | CAWSVLSITDTQYF
TRBJ1-1 | TRBV11-2 | . | many | TGTGCCAGCAGGGAAGGTAAACAGGGGAACACTGAAGCTTTCTTT | CASREGKQGNTEAFF
TRBJ2-7 | TRBV4-1 | . | many | TGCGCCAGCAGCCAAGGGAACTGGAGGGGATCCTACGAGCAGTACTTC | CASSQGNWRGSYEQYF
TRBJ2-2 | TRBV19 | TRBD2 | . | TGTGCCAGTAGCAGGACTAGATCCTTTAACACCGGGGAGCTGTTTTTT | CASSRTRSFNTGELFF
TRBJ2-7 | TRBV5-1 | . | many | TGCGCCAGCAGCTCGGGACCGACTATTTCCTACGAGCAGTACTTC | CASSSGPTISYEQYF
TRBJ2-1 | TRBV19 | TRBD2 | many | TGTGCCAGTAGTATAGTACGACTAGCGGGGACCAATGAGCAGTTCTTC | CASSIVRLAGTNEQFF